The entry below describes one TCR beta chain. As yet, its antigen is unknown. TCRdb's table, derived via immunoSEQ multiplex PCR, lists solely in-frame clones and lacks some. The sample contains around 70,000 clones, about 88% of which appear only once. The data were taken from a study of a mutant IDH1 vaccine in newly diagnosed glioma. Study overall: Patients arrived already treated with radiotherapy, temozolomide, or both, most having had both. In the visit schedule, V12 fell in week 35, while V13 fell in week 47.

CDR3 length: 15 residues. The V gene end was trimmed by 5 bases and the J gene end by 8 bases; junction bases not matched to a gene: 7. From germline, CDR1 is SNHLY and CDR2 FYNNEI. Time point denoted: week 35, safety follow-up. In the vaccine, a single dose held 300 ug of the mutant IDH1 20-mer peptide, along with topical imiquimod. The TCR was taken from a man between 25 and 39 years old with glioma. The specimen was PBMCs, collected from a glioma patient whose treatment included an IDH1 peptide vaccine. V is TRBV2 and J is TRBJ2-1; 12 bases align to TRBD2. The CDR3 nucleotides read TGTGCCAGCAGTCGACTAGCGGGGGTTGTTCATGAGCAGTTCTTC. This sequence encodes CASSRLAGVVHEQFF.